The text below deals with one TCR beta chain. Its antigen is unidentified. This sample is part of a study of cytomegalovirus exposure and HLA in healthy donors. Overall study results and limits: A link between a missense DCLRE1C variant and TCR beta V- and J-gene trimming emerged from a later analysis. In a later analysis, CMV-associated beta chains were mostly HLA-associated, it appeared.

At collection, donors were nominally healthy, but unrecorded immune exposures were probable. With 6 bases removed from V and 4 bases from J, the gap between germline ends came to 19 bases. Germline CDR1 and CDR2: MNHEY and SVGAGI. The CDR3 runs to 15 residues. Use of 60 Vbeta and 13 Jbeta primers characterized the PCR. Generated by immunoSEQ multiplex PCR, the TCRdb table keeps only in-frame clones and is missing some. The top ten hold about 2.2% of the sample, which has 150,000 to 200,000 clones, about four fifths seen once. The chain joins TRBV6-5 to TRBJ2-7; D is possibly TRBD1 (6 bases). The sample comprised PBMCs. The clonotype originates from a woman in her forties or fifties in good health and CMV-seronegative. For the CDR3, the DNA is TGTGCCAGCAGCCGCCGGGACACCTCTAGTTACGAGCAGTACTTC. It translates to CASSRRDTSSYEQYF.